Below are 10 T cell receptor beta chains sequenced from a single sample in a study of blood T cells in healthy people across ages. Sample-barcoded 5' priming and a J-beta primer mix drove a second PCR of about 7 to 12 cycles. TCRdb processed the 5' RACE reads anew with MiXCR; each CDR3 protein has one entry. The sample has 700,000 to 900,000 distinct CDR3 sequences, approximately 53% seen once. The specimen was blood. The origin of the receptors is an older man in good health.

The chain employs TRBV20-1 and TRBJ2-5, with 10 bases matching TRBD2. V trimming: 4 bases; J trimming: 4 bases; junction bases outside the gene matches: 9. Germline V gene data show CDR1 as DFQATT and CDR2 as SNEGSKA (reference sequence). The CDR3 length is 15 residues. DNA of the CDR3: TGCAGTGCTACTAGCGGGAGTGTTAGTGGAGAGACCCAGTACTTC. Amino acid sequence: CSATSGSVSGETQYF.

This clonotype appeared a few times. The CDR3 bases are TGTGCCAGCAGCGTAGACAGCGGCAGGGGAGAAGCTTTCTTT. Translation gives CASSVDSGRGEAFF. This rearrangement joins TRBV9 to TRBJ1-1, with D maybe TRBD1 (6 bases). The germline V gene has CDR1 SGDLS and CDR2 YYNGEE. Trimming removed 0 bases from V and 8 bases from J, with 14 bases in between. The CDR3 has 14 amino acids. Looking up the rest from reference TRBV9 and TRBJ1-1 gives the full variable domain: DSGVTQTPKHLITATGQRVTLRCSPRSGDLSVYWYQQSLDQGLQFLIQYYNGEERAKGNILERFSAQQFPDLHSELNLSSLELGDSALYFCASSVDSGRGEAFFGQGTRLTVV.

This clonotype was observed at least ten times. The chain recombines TRBV20-1 with TRBJ1-5; D possibly corresponds to TRBD1 (6 bases). Trimming shortened V by 6 bases and J by 9 bases, and 18 bases separated the two germline ends. CDR3 length equals 13 residues. Germline CDR1 DFQATT, CDR2 SNEGSKA (reference sequence). The chain's CDR3 is CSAKQGASRPQHF. The CDR3 DNA reads TGCAGTGCCAAACAGGGTGCTTCGCGGCCCCAGCATTTT.

The rearrangement uses TRBV28 and TRBJ1-1, with D tentatively TRBD1 (6 bases). V was pared by 5 bases and J by 6 bases, with 16 bases between. Germline values: CDR1 MDHEN, CDR2 SYDVKM. The CDR3 totals 14 residues. For the CDR3, the DNA is TGTGCCAGCAGTCCCCGGGGGCGTAAGCCTGAAGCTTTCTTT. Amino acid sequence: CASSPRGRKPEAFF.

J is TRBJ2-5 and V is TRBV5-1; 8 bases match TRBD2. V lost 2 bases, J lost 1 base, and 4 bases stayed unmatched. The CDR3 has 15 residues. CDR1 and CDR2 (germline): SGHRS, YFSETQ. The CDR3 DNA reads TGCGCCAGCAGCTTTGCCCTAGCGGGCCAAGAGACCCAGTACTTC. Residues: CASSFALAGQETQYF.

This clonotype was seen only a few times. The chain uses TRBV27 and TRBJ1-2, with D unclear. V was trimmed by 7 bases and J by 6 bases, leaving 18 bases between them. The CDR3 runs to 14 residues. Germline CDR1 is MNHEY and CDR2 is SMNVEV (reference sequence). Here the CDR3 reads CASMGSGRVDGYTF. The CDR3 DNA reads TGTGCCAGCATGGGGTCCGGTCGGGTCGATGGCTACACCTTC.

The chain uses TRBV14 and TRBJ2-5; 7 bases agree with TRBD1. The J call may be incorrect, as the DNA end agrees better with TRBJ2-7. CDR3 length: 15 amino acids. Germline assignment: CDR1 SGHDN and CDR2 FVKESK. The DNA for the CDR3 is TGTGCCAGCAGCCAATGGTTTATAACAGGGGCCGAGCAGTACTTC. It specifies CASSQWFITGAEQYF.

V and J are TRBV10-3 and TRBJ2-5, with D maybe TRBD2 (6 bases). The CDR3 spans 16 residues. CDR1 is ENHRY, CDR2 SYGVKD, per germline. The V and J ends lost 7 bases and 11 bases respectively, with 29 bases between them. CDR3 bases: TGTGCCATCAATCCCGAGGGCGGGAAGCCGGGGAATGAGCAGTACTTC. Amino acid sequence: CAINPEGGKPGNEQYF.

The sample holds many counts of this clonotype. V and J are TRBV20-1 and TRBJ2-7; TRBD2 matches at 10 bases. The junction had 7 bases not matched to a gene; V was cut back by 2 bases and J by 0 bases. Germline V gives CDR1 DFQATT, CDR2 SNEGSKA (reference sequence). This CDR3 is built from 16 residues. The CDR3 bases are TGCAGTGCTAGACAGACTAGCGGGTGGAGCTCCTACGAGCAGTACTTC. It yields the protein CSARQTSGWSSYEQYF.

This clonotype was found once. The rearrangement links TRBV2 to TRBJ2-5; the match to TRBD2 covers 7 bases. The J call is in doubt because the DNA end fits TRBJ2-7 better. CDR1 and CDR2 from the germline V gene are SNHLY and FYNNEI. CDR3 length: 13 residues. The CDR3 sequence: CASSKGLGLEQYF. In DNA form, the CDR3 reads TGTGCCAGCAGTAAAGGACTAGGGCTCGAGCAGTACTTC.